These 23 T cell receptor beta chains originate from one sample sequenced in a study of cytomegalovirus exposure and HLA in healthy donors. It was with 60 Vbeta and 13 Jbeta primers that the PCR ran. The table came from immunoSEQ multiplex PCR; TCRdb's copy has only in-frame clones and leaves some out. Found here are some 210,000 clones, about three quarters of them singletons; the top ten hold approximately 2%. Sample: PBMCs. The origin of the receptors is a woman in her twenties or thirties in good health and CMV-seropositive.

V usage is TRBV7-3 and J usage is TRBJ2-5; 7 bases match TRBD1. The CDR3 spans 15 residues. Looked up from germline, CDR1 is SGHTA and CDR2 is FQGTGA. V lost 5 bases to trimming and J lost 2 bases; unmatched junction nucleotides: 8. CDR3 sequence reads: CASSRTGSRQETQYF. The DNA of the CDR3 is TGTGCCAGCAGCCGGACAGGTAGCCGACAAGAGACCCAGTACTTC.

This chain joins TRBV6-5 and TRBJ1-5; TRBD1 is a possible D gene (5 bases). The germline V gene encodes CDR1 MNHEY and CDR2 SVGAGI. The V end was cut by 7 bases, the J end by 7 bases, with 14 bases between. The CDR3 totals 13 residues. The CDR3 sequence: CASKKGRGQPQHF. DNA for the CDR3: TGTGCCAGCAAGAAGGGGCGTGGGCAGCCCCAGCATTTT.

This clone has just a few counts. V is TRBV7-2 and J is TRBJ2-5, with 8 positions matching TRBD2. The junction had 15 bases not matched to a gene; V was cut back by 2 bases and J by 4 bases. Germline assignment: CDR1 SGHTA and CDR2 FQGNSA. This CDR3 is built from 18 residues. The CDR3 loop reads CASSLTFRGGYTAETQYF. The CDR3 DNA follows: TGTGCCAGCAGCTTAACTTTTCGGGGGGGCTATACGGCAGAGACCCAGTACTTC.

The rearrangement joins TRBV2 to TRBJ1-5; a weak D match, TRBD1 (5 bases). V lost 2 bases, J lost 0 bases, and 8 bases lay in between. CDR3 length equals 15 residues. Per germline, CDR1 SNHLY and CDR2 FYNNEI. The CDR3 loop reads CASSERGYSNQPQHF. The DNA for the CDR3 is TGTGCCAGCAGTGAACGGGGGTATAGCAATCAGCCCCAGCATTTT.

The V gene is TRBV5-4, the J gene TRBJ2-2, with 11 bases fitting TRBD2. The V gene's germline CDR1 is SGHNT and CDR2 YYREEE (reference sequence). This CDR3 has 17 amino acids. With 0 bases clipped from V and 6 bases from J, the junction kept 7 bases outside the gene matches. Here the CDR3 reads CASSLGTSGSKPGELFF. DNA for the CDR3: TGTGCCAGCAGCTTGGGTACTAGCGGGAGTAAACCCGGGGAGCTGTTTTTT.

The chain carries TRBV11-2 and TRBJ1-5; TRBD1 aligns across 8 bases. CDR1 and CDR2 from the germline V gene are SGHAT and FQNNGV. The CDR3 has 14 residues. The ends lost 5 bases at V and 5 bases at J; junction bases unmatched: 5. The CDR3 sequence: CASSQDREDQPQHF. The CDR3 DNA reads as TGTGCCAGCAGCCAGGACAGGGAAGATCAGCCCCAGCATTTT.

The rearrangement joins TRBV4-1 to TRBJ1-2; D unclear. Germline V gene data show CDR1 as MGHRA and CDR2 as YSYEKL. The CDR3 is 14 amino acids. The ends were cut back, 0 bases at V and 4 bases at J, with 9 bases in the middle. The CDR3 reads CASSQEEGLYGYTF. The CDR3 nucleotides are TGCGCCAGCAGCCAAGAAGAGGGCCTCTATGGCTACACCTTC.

This chain connects TRBV19 to TRBJ2-5, with unresolved D. The CDR3 totals 16 residues. V lost 6 bases and J 4 bases, leaving 21 bases between the germline ends. From germline, CDR1 is LNHDA and CDR2 SQIVND (reference sequence). The CDR3 DNA reads TGTGCCAGTAGCGGCCGCCAGCTCGGAGTTCGAGAGACCCAGTACTTC. Amino acid sequence: CASSGRQLGVRETQYF.

This sequence joins TRBV14 and TRBJ2-3; TRBD2 matches 8 bases. V shed 4 bases, J shed 0 bases, and the junction held 3 bases outside the gene matches. The length of the CDR3 is 15 residues. From germline, CDR1 is SGHDN and CDR2 FVKESK. The CDR3 loop is CASSPRGGSTDTQYF. DNA for the CDR3: TGTGCCAGCAGCCCCCGGGGGGGAAGCACAGATACGCAGTATTTT.

This sequence joins TRBV30 and TRBJ2-7, with TRBD1 as a possible D gene (6 bases). Trimming cost V 6 bases and J 2 bases, with 17 bases left between them. The CDR3 totals 14 residues. The germline V gene has CDR1 GTSNPN and CDR2 SVGIG (reference sequence). CDR3 coding DNA: TGTGCCTGCCAACGTAGGACAGATGCCTACGAGCAGTACTTC. Translated: CACQRRTDAYEQYF. Using reference TRBV30 and TRBJ2-7 for the parts outside the CDR3, the full variable domain is SQTIHQWPATLVQPVGSPLSLECTVEGTSNPNLYWYRQAAGRGLQLLFYSVGIGQISSEVPQNLSASRPQDRQFILSSKKLLLSDSGFYLCACQRRTDAYEQYFGPGTRLTVT.

The rearrangement links TRBV12-5 to TRBJ2-1; 10 bases are shared with TRBD2. Germline values: CDR1 LGHNT, CDR2 FRNRAP. The CDR3 runs to 15 residues. The V and J ends lost 6 bases and 7 bases, in that order; junction bases with no gene match: 9. The CDR3 here is CASGTFGLAVNEQFF. CDR3 sequence (DNA): TGTGCTAGTGGCACCTTCGGACTAGCGGTAAATGAGCAGTTCTTC. Full variable domain (remainder filled in from reference TRBV12-5 and TRBJ2-1): DARVTQTPRHKVTEMGQEVTMRCQPILGHNTVFWYRQTMMQGLELLAYFRNRAPLDDSGMPKDRFSAEMPDATLATLKIQPSEPRDSAVYFCASGTFGLAVNEQFFGPGTRLTVL.

CDR3 coding DNA: TGTGCCAGCACCGGCTGGGGGGGAAGCACAGATACGCAGTATTTT. Amino acid sequence: CASTGWGGSTDTQYF. The chain carries TRBV28 and TRBJ2-3, with 7 nucleotides matching TRBD2. V dropped 7 bases and J dropped 0; count of bases not matched to a gene: 7. The CDR3 spans 15 residues. Germline loops: CDR1 MDHEN, CDR2 SYDVKM.

This clone was observed once. This chain connects TRBV5-6 to TRBJ1-4; 8 nucleotides line up with TRBD1. The CDR3 is made up of 15 amino acids. V was clipped by 4 bases and J by 2 bases; unmatched bases: 4. CDR1 is SGHDT, CDR2 YYEEEE, per germline. The CDR3 region is CASSADRGTNEKLFF. In DNA form, the CDR3 reads TGTGCCAGCAGCGCCGACAGGGGTACTAATGAAAAACTGTTTTTT.

V usage is TRBV6-5 and J usage is TRBJ2-6; D unclear. Trimming took 5 bases from V and 4 from J, leaving 9 bases between them. From germline, CDR1 is MNHEY and CDR2 SVGAGI. The CDR3 contains 14 residues. This chain's CDR3 is CASSRSLGANVLTF. For the CDR3, the DNA is TGTGCCAGCAGTCGGTCTTTAGGGGCCAACGTCCTGACTTTC.

This clone was seen a few times. The chain is built from TRBV4-1 and TRBJ1-5, with D possibly being TRBD1 (6 bases). Trimming left V 5 bases short and J 7 bases short, with 12 bases between. The CDR3 totals 13 residues. Germline CDR1 reads MGHRA; CDR2 reads YSYEKL. The CDR3 loop is CASSLQGGQPQHF. The CDR3 region has the DNA TGCGCCAGCAGCTTACAGGGAGGGCAGCCCCAGCATTTT.

This clone has only one observation. This chain joins TRBV4-1 and TRBJ2-1; D call uncertain. Germline assignment: CDR1 MGHRA and CDR2 YSYEKL. The CDR3 is made up of 16 amino acids. Trimming stripped 4 bases from V and 6 bases from J, with 19 bases between. Written as DNA, the CDR3 is TGCGCCAGCAGCCGGAGTCCCGACCCGACCGGCAATGAGCAGTTCTTC. It codes for CASSRSPDPTGNEQFF.

The chain recombines TRBV15 with TRBJ2-5, with TRBD2 matching over 15 bases. Germline-derived CDR1 and CDR2 are LNHNV and YYDKDF (reference sequence). V shed 3 bases, J shed 4 bases, and the junction held 6 bases outside the gene matches. The CDR3 is 17 residues long. The CDR3 region has the DNA TGTGCCACCAGCAGTTGGACGGGACTAGCGGGAGGAGAGACCCAGTACTTC. Translating it yields CATSSWTGLAGGETQYF.

V gene TRBV5-4 combines with J gene TRBJ2-5, with D unresolved. CDR1 and CDR2 (germline): SGHNT, YYREEE (reference sequence). The CDR3 runs 13 residues. V was shortened by 0 bases and J by 3 bases, with 6 bases between the two germline ends. The CDR3 DNA follows: TGTGCCAGCAGCTTGGCGTCAGAAGAGACCCAGTACTTC. As protein: CASSLASEETQYF.

The rearrangement uses TRBV7-9 and TRBJ1-1; no clear D gene. The CDR3 runs to 13 residues. Germline CDR1 is SEHNR and CDR2 is FQNEAQ (reference sequence). V was cut by 5 bases and J by 3 bases, with 10 bases left in between. CDR3 protein: CASSPTGDTEAFF. The DNA for the CDR3 is TGTGCCAGCAGCCCTACCGGGGACACTGAAGCTTTCTTT. Together with reference TRBV7-9 and TRBJ1-1, the CDR3 gives the full variable domain: DTGVSQNPRHKITKRGQNVTFRCDPISEHNRLYWYRQTLGQGPEFLTYFQNEAQLEKSRLLSDRFSAERPKGSFSTLEIQRTEQGDSAMYLCASSPTGDTEAFFGQGTRLTVV.

This clone was observed a handful of times. CDR3 amino acids: CAWRIQGNTEAFF. As DNA, the CDR3 is TGTGCCTGGAGAATACAGGGGAACACTGAAGCTTTCTTT. The chain recombines TRBV30 with TRBJ1-1, with a possible D match to TRBD1 (6 bases). Germline values: CDR1 GTSNPN, CDR2 SVGIG (reference sequence). The CDR3 is 13 residues long. V was clipped by 3 bases and J by 1 base, with 9 bases between them.

The CDR3 reads CASSSSLNTEAFF. The CDR3 DNA follows: TGTGCCAGCAGCTCTTCCTTGAACACTGAAGCTTTCTTT. The chain couples TRBV27 to TRBJ1-1, with D hard to call. The germline gives CDR1 MNHEY, CDR2 SMNVEV (reference sequence). V lost 6 bases to trimming and J lost 0 bases, with 8 bases between them. The CDR3 sequence is 13 residues long.

The V call is TRBV15, the J call TRBJ1-2; D call uncertain. Germline CDR1 reads LNHNV; CDR2 reads YYDKDF (reference sequence). The CDR3 sequence is 14 residues long. The V and J ends lost 0 bases and 5 bases respectively, with 10 bases between them. The CDR3 DNA sequence: TGTGCCACCAGCAGAGATCAAGGGAGGTATGGCTACACCTTC. It is translated as CATSRDQGRYGYTF. Complete variable domain (other parts from reference TRBV15 and TRBJ1-2): DAMVIQNPRYQVTQFGKPVTLSCSQTLNHNVMYWYQQKSSQAPKLLFHYYDKDFNNEADTPDNFQSRRPNTSFCFLDIRSPGLGDTAMYLCATSRDQGRYGYTFGSGTRLTVV.

This clone was recorded a few times. The rearrangement joins TRBV6-1 to TRBJ2-1; 8 bases match TRBD1. Germline V lookup: CDR1 MNHNS, CDR2 SASEGT. The CDR3 sequence is 15 residues long. V shed 7 bases and J 6 bases; nucleotides not matched to a gene: 11. The CDR3 nucleotides read TGTGCCAGCATTCTGGACAGGGCCGGGTTCAATGAGCAGTTCTTC. The encoded protein is CASILDRAGFNEQFF.